The 16 T cell receptor beta chains presented below share a single source sample, sequenced in a study of cytomegalovirus exposure and HLA in healthy donors. The PCR had 60 Vbeta and 13 Jbeta primers. Clones were read by immunoSEQ multiplex PCR, and TCRdb kept only the in-frame ones, dropping some. Among 130,000 or so clones listed, over 60% were seen once. Input material: PBMCs. Receptors originate from a male donor in good health and CMV-seropositive.

On this clone: An end of the junction differs from the germline gene, which may be a read error. CDR3 region: CASSLAPYYEQFF. In nucleotides, the CDR3 is TGTGCCAGCAGTCTAGCCCCCTACTATGAGCAGTTCTTC. The chain links TRBV6-6 to TRBJ2-1; D is possibly TRBD2 (5 bases). The CDR3 extends over 13 amino acids. Germline V gives CDR1 MNHNY, CDR2 SVGAGI (reference sequence).

The rearrangement links TRBV30 to TRBJ2-4; TRBD2 matches at 9 bases. The CDR3 has 11 amino acids. CDR1 is GTSNPN, CDR2 SVGIG, per germline (reference sequence). V lost 5 bases to trimming and J lost 8 bases; unmatched junction nucleotides: 1. The CDR3 is CAWAGGDIQYF. In DNA form, the CDR3 reads TGTGCCTGGGCGGGAGGGGACATTCAGTACTTC.

The chain combines TRBV6-5 with TRBJ2-3; the match to TRBD2 covers 10 bases. V was pared by 4 bases and J by 6 bases, with 7 bases of the junction left unmatched. Germline assignment: CDR1 MNHEY and CDR2 SVGAGI. The length of the CDR3 is 15 residues. The CDR3 DNA is TGTGCCAGCAGTTCCGAAGCGGGGGGGTCGGATACGCAGTATTTT. Translation: CASSSEAGGSDTQYF.

The chain is built from TRBV7-8 and TRBJ1-6, with TRBD1 matching 8 bases. Trimming removed 5 bases from V and 8 bases from J; junction bases left unmatched: 8. The CDR3 length is 15 residues. Germline V gives CDR1 SGHVS, CDR2 FQNEAQ. CDR3 loop: CASSTRQGKDSPLHF. DNA for the CDR3: TGTGCCAGCAGCACCCGACAGGGGAAGGATTCACCCCTCCACTTT.

The chain combines TRBV9 with TRBJ2-7; 11 bases line up with TRBD2. The V segment lost 0 bases and the J segment 3 bases; nucleotides outside the gene matches: 2. The CDR3 has 15 amino acids. Germline CDR1 SGDLS, CDR2 YYNGEE. CDR3 DNA: TGTGCCAGCAGCGTAGGAACTAGCGGGGGCTACGAGCAGTACTTC. Translated, it gives CASSVGTSGGYEQYF.

The chain joins TRBV2 to TRBJ1-5, with 7 bases matching TRBD1. The CDR3 contains 12 residues. J was trimmed by 7 bases and V by 4 bases; bases with no gene match: 1. CDR1 and CDR2 from the germline V gene are SNHLY and FYNNEI. CDR3 in DNA: TGTGCCAGCAGTGTCAGGGGGCAGCCCCAGCATTTT. Its protein is CASSVRGQPQHF.

The chain carries TRBV19 and TRBJ1-5, with a weak D call TRBD1 (6 bases). The CDR3 extends over 14 amino acids. V lost 2 bases and J 4 bases, leaving 9 bases between the germline ends. Germline lookup yields CDR1 LNHDA and CDR2 SQIVND (reference sequence). CDR3 nucleotide sequence: TGTGCCAGTAGTATACGGACAGATAATCAGCCCCAGCATTTT. Its protein is CASSIRTDNQPQHF.

The gene calls are TRBV19 and TRBJ2-3, with D possibly being TRBD1 (5 bases). Germline CDR1 is LNHDA and CDR2 is SQIVND (reference sequence). With 3 bases removed from V and 5 bases from J, the gap between germline ends came to 9 bases. This CDR3 region has 13 residues. DNA of the CDR3: TGTGCCAGTAGTATGGACATAGGAGATACGCAGTATTTT. This sequence encodes CASSMDIGDTQYF. Together with reference TRBV19 and TRBJ2-3, the CDR3 gives the full variable domain: DGGITQSPKYLFRKEGQNVTLSCEQNLNHDAMYWYRQDPGQGLRLIYYSQIVNDFQKGDIAEGYSVSREKKESFPLTVTSAQKNPTAFYLCASSMDIGDTQYFGPGTRLTVL.

This clone was observed a single time. CDR3 coding DNA: TGTGCCAGCAGCTTAATTCAGGGGGTGGCTTCCTACGAGCAGTACTTC. It translates to CASSLIQGVASYEQYF. The rearrangement links TRBV11-1 to TRBJ2-7, with 7 nucleotides matching TRBD1. The CDR3 is made up of 16 amino acids. The V and J ends lost 2 bases and 1 base, in that order; junction bases with no gene match: 8. The germline gives CDR1 SGHAT, CDR2 FQDESV (reference sequence). The variable domain in full, with the rest retrieved from reference TRBV11-1 and TRBJ2-7, is EAEVAQSPRYKITEKSQAVAFWCDPISGHATLYWYRQILGQGPELLVQFQDESVVDDSQLPKDRFSAERLKGVDSTLKIQPAELGDSAMYLCASSLIQGVASYEQYFGPGTRLTVT.

The chain recombines TRBV7-6 with TRBJ2-7; D possibly corresponds to TRBD1 (8 bases). Trimming cost V 0 bases and J 2 bases, with 29 bases left between them. The CDR3 runs 21 residues. Germline V CDR1 and CDR2: SGHVS, FNYEAQ. CDR3 sequence: CASSLAVGRETGAQGTYEQYF. The CDR3 nucleotides read TGTGCCAGCAGCTTAGCGGTGGGGAGGGAGACAGGGGCCCAGGGAACCTACGAGCAGTACTTC.

The chain is built from TRBV27 and TRBJ2-7; TRBD1 is a possible D gene (6 bases). The V end was cut by 4 bases, the J end by 6 bases, with 19 bases between. The CDR3 has 15 amino acids. From germline, CDR1 is MNHEY and CDR2 SMNVEV (reference sequence). CDR3 nucleotides: TGTGCCAGCAGTTATGTGGGAGTACAGGGAACCGAGCAGTACTTC. Its translation: CASSYVGVQGTEQYF.

V gene TRBV28 combines with J gene TRBJ2-7; 15 bases match TRBD2. Germline V gene lookup returns CDR1 MDHEN and CDR2 SYDVKM. This CDR3 has 13 residues. The V gene end was trimmed by 9 bases and the J gene end by 12 bases; junction bases not matched to a gene: 9. The CDR3 DNA sequence: TGTGCCAGTTACGGGGGACTAGCGGGGGGCGGGTACTTC. It encodes CASYGGLAGGGYF.

The V and J genes are TRBV6-6 and TRBJ2-3; 9 bases map to TRBD2. The V and J ends lost 5 bases and 3 bases, in that order; junction bases with no gene match: 6. Per germline, CDR1 MNHNY and CDR2 SVGAGI (reference sequence). The CDR3 has 15 amino acids. The CDR3 coding sequence is TGTGCCAGCAGTCTTAGCGGGAGAGGGACAGATACGCAGTATTTT. Amino acid sequence: CASSLSGRGTDTQYF.

The chain has TRBV7-3 and TRBJ2-5; the match to TRBD1 covers 7 bases. V lost 2 bases to trimming and J lost 3 bases; unmatched junction nucleotides: 0. Looked up from germline, CDR1 is SGHTA and CDR2 is FQGTGA. CDR3 length equals 13 residues. CDR3 sequence reads: CASSLGTEETQYF. Written as DNA, the CDR3 is TGTGCCAGCAGCTTAGGGACAGAAGAGACCCAGTACTTC.

This chain uses TRBV19 with TRBJ2-5; D is undetermined. CDR1 is LNHDA and CDR2 is SQIVND in the germline V gene (reference sequence). V was cut by 5 bases and J by 4 bases, with 8 bases left in between. CDR3 size: 12 residues. The CDR3 reads CASSDWRETQYF. Here the CDR3 DNA reads TGTGCCAGTAGTGATTGGAGAGAGACCCAGTACTTC.

The rearrangement uses TRBV5-1 and TRBJ2-7; maybe TRBD1 (6 bases). This CDR3 region has 16 residues. Germline lookup yields CDR1 SGHRS and CDR2 YFSETQ. The ends were cut back, 1 base at V and 0 bases at J, with 14 bases in the middle. The CDR3 here is CASSLHGTRSSYEQYF. The CDR3 DNA reads as TGCGCCAGCAGCTTGCACGGGACACGGAGCTCCTACGAGCAGTACTTC.